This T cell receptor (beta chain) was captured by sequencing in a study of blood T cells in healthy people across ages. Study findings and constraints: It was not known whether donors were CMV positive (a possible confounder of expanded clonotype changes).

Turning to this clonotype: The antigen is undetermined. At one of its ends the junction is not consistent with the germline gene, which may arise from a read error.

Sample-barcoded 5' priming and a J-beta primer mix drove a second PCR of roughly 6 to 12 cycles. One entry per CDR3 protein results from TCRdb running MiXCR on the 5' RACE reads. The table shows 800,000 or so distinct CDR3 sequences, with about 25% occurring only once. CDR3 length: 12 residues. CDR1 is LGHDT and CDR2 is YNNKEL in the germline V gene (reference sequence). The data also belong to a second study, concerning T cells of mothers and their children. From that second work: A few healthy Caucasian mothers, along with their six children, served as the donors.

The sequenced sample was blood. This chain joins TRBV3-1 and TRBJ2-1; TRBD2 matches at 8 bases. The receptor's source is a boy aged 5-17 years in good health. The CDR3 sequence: CASSQANGGAVF. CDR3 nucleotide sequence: TGTGCCAGCAGCCAAGCCAACGGGGGGGCGGTCTTC.